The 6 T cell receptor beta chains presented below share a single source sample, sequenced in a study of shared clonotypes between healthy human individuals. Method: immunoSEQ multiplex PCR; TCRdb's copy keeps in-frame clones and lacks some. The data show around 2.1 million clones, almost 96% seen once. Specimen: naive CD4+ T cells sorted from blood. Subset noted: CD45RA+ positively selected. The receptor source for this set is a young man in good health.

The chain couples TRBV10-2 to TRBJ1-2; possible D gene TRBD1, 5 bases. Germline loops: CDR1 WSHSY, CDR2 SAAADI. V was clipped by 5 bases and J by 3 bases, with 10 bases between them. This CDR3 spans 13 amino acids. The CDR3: CASSIVGDYGYTF. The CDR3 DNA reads TGCGCCAGCAGTATCGTGGGGGACTATGGCTACACCTTC.

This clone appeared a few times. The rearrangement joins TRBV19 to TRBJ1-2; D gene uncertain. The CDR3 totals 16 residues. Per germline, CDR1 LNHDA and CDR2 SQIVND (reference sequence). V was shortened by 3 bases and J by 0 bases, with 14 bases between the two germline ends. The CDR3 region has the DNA TGTGCCAGTAGTATTGCCGCCGGGTCATCTAACTATGGCTACACCTTC. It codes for CASSIAAGSSNYGYTF.

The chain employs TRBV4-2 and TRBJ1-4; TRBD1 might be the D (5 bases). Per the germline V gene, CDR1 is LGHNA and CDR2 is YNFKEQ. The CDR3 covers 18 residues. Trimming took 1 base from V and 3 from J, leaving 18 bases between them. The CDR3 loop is CASSQVQGGSQANEKLFF. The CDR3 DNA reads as TGTGCCAGCAGCCAAGTGCAGGGCGGGTCCCAGGCTAATGAAAAACTGTTTTTT.

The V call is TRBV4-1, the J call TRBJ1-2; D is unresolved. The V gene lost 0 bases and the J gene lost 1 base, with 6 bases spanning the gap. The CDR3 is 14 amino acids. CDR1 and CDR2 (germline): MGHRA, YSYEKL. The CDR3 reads CASSQEISNYGYTF. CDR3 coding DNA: TGCGCCAGCAGCCAAGAAATCAGTAACTATGGCTACACCTTC.

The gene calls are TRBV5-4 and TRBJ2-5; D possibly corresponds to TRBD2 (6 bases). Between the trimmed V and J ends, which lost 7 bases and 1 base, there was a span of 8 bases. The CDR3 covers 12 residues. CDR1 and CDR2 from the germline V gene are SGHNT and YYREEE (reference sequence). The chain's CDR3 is CASRGAQETQYF. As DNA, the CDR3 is TGTGCCAGCCGCGGGGCCCAAGAGACCCAGTACTTC.

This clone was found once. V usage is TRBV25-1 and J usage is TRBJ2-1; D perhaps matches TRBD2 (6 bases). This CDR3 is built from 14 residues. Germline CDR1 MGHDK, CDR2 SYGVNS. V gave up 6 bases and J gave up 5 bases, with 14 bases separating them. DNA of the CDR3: TGTGCCAGCAGGGGATTAACGGGAGACAATGAGCAGTTCTTC. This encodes CASRGLTGDNEQFF.